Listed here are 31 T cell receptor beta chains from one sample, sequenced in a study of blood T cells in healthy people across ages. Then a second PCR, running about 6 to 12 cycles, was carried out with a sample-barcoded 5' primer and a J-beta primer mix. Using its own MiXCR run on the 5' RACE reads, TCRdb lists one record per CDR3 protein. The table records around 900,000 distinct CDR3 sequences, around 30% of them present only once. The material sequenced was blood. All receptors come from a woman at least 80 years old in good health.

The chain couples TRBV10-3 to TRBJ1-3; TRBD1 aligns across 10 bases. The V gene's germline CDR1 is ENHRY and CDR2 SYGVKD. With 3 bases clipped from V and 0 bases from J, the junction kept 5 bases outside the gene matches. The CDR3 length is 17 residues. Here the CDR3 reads CAISDPGTGASGNTIYF. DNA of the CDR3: TGTGCCATCAGTGATCCCGGGACAGGGGCCTCTGGAAACACCATATATTTT.

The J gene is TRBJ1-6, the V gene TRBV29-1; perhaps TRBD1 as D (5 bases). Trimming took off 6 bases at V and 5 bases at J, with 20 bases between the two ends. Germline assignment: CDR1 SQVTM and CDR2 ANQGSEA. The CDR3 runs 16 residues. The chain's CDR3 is CSVRGRVKSNNSPLHF. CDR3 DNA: TGCAGCGTCAGAGGCAGGGTAAAAAGTAATAATTCACCCCTCCACTTT. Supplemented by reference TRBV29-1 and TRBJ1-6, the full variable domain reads SAVISQKPSRDICQRGTSLTIQCQVDSQVTMMFWYRQQPGQSLTLIATANQGSEATYESGFVIDKFPISRPNLTFSTLTVSNMSPEDSSIYLCSVRGRVKSNNSPLHFGNGTRLTVT.

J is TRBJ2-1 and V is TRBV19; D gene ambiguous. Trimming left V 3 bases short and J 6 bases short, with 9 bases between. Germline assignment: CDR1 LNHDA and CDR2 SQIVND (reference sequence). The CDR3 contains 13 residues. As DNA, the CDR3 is TGTGCCAGTAGTATTTGGACGTCCAATGAGCAGTTCTTC. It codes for CASSIWTSNEQFF.

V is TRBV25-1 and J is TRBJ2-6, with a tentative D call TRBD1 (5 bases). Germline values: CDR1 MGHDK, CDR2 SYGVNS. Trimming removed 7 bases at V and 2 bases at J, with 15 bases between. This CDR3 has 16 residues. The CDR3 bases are TGTGCCAGCATAGGCAGGGATATCGCTGGGGCCAACGTCCTGACTTTC. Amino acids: CASIGRDIAGANVLTF.

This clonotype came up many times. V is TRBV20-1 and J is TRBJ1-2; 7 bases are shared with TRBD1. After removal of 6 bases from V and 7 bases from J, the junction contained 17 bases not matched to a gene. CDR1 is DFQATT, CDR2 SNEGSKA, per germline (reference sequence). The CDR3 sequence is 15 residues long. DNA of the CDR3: TGCAGTGCCTTCCACTTTACAGGGGAGGGAGGTGGCTACACCTTC. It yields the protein CSAFHFTGEGGGYTF.

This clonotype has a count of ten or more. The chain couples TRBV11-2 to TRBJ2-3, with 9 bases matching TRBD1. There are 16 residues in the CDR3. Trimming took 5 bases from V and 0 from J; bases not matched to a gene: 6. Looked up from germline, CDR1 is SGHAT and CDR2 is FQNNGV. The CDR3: CASSAQGAYSTDTQYF. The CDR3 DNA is TGTGCCAGCAGCGCACAGGGGGCCTATAGCACAGATACGCAGTATTTT.

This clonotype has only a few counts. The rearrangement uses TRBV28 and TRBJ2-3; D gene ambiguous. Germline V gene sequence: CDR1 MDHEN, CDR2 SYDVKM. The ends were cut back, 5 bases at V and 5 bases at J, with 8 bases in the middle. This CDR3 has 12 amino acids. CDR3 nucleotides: TGTGCCAGCAGTCAGCCGCGAGATACGCAGTATTTT. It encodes CASSQPRDTQYF.

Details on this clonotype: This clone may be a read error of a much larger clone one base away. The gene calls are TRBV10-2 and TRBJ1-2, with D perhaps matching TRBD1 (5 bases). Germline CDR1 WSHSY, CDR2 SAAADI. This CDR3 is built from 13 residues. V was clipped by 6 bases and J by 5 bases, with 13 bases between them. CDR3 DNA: TGCGCCAGCAGAGCGGGACGAGGGTATGGCTACACCTTC. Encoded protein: CASRAGRGYGYTF.

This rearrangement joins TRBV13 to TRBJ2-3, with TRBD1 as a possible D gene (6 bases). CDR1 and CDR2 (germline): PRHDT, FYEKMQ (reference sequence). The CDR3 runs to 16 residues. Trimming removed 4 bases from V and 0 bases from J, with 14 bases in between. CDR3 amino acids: CASSSLGDTSTDTQYF. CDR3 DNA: TGTGCCAGCAGCTCGTTAGGGGACACCAGCACAGATACGCAGTATTTT.

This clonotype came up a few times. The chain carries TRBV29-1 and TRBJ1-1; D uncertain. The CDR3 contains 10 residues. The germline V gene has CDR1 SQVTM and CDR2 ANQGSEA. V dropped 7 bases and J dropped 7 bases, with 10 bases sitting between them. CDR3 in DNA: TGCAGCGCTGGCCAAAATGAAGCTTTCTTT. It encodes CSAGQNEAFF.

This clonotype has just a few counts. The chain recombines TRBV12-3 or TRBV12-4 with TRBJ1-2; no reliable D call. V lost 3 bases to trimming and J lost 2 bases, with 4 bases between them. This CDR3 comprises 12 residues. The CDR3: CASSFINYGYTF. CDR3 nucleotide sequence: TGTGCCAGCAGTTTTATCAACTATGGCTACACCTTC.

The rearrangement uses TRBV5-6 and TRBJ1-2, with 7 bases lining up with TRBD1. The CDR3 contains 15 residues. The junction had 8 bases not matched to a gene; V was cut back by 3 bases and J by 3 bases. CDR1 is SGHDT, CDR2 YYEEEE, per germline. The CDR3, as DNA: TGTGCCAGCAGCTCGACAGGGCGAACCCACTATGGCTACACCTTC. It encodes CASSSTGRTHYGYTF.

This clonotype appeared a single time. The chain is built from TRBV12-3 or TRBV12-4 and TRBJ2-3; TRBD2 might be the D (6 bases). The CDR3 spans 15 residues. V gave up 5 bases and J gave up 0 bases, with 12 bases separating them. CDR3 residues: CASSLRGTSTDTQYF. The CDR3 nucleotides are TGTGCCAGCAGTCTGCGGGGCACAAGCACAGATACGCAGTATTTT.

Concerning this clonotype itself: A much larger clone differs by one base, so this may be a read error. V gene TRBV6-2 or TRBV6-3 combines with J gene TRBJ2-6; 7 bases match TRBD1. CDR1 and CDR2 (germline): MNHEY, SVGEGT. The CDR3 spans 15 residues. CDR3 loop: CGSRQGGAGANVLTF. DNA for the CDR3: TGTGGCAGCAGACAAGGGGGCGCTGGGGCCAACGTCCTGACTTTC.

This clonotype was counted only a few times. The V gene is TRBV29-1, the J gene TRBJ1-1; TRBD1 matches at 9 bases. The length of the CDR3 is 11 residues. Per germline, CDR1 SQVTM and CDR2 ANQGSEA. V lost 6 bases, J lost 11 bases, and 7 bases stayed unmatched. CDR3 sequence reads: CSVGQGQKAFF. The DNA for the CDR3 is TGCAGCGTGGGACAGGGCCAGAAGGCTTTCTTT.

The CDR3 DNA follows: TGTGCCAGCAGCTTGCAGGACAGGAACACCGGGGAGCTGTTTTTT. Encoded protein: CASSLQDRNTGELFF. The gene calls are TRBV5-4 and TRBJ2-2; tentatively, D is TRBD1 (6 bases). CDR1 SGHNT and CDR2 YYREEE come from the germline V gene (reference sequence). V lost 1 base and J 1 base, leaving 8 bases between the germline ends. CDR3 length equals 15 residues.

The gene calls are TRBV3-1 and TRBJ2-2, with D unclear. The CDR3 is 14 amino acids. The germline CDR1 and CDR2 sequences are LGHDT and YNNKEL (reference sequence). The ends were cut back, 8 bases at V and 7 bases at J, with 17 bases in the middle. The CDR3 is CASQKGPIDGELFF. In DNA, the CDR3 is TGTGCCAGCCAGAAGGGCCCCATTGACGGGGAGCTGTTTTTT.

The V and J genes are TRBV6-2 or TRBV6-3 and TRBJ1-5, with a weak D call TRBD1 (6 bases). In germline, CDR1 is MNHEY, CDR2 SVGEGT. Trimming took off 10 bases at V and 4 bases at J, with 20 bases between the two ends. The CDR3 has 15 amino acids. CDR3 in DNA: TGTGCCACCAACCCGCGGACAGCGCCAAATCAGCCCCAGCATTTT. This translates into CATNPRTAPNQPQHF.

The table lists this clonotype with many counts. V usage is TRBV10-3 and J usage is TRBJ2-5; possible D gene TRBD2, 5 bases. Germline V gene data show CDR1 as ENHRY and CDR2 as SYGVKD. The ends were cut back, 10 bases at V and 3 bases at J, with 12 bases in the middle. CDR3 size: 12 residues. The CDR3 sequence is CATRTQKETQYF. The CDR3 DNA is TGTGCCACCAGGACTCAAAAAGAGACCCAGTACTTC.

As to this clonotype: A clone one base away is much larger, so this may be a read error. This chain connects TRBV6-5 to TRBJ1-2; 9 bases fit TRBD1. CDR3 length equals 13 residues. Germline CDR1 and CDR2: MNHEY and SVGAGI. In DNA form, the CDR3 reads TGTACCAGCAGATTGGGACAGGGTGAAGGCTACACCTTC. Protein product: CTSRLGQGEGYTF.

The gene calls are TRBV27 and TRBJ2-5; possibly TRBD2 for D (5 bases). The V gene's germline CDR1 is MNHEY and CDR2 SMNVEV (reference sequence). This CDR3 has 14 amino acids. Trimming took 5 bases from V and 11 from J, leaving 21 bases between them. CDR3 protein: CASSPGLLNNEQYF. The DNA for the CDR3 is TGTGCCAGCAGTCCCGGACTTCTAAACAATGAGCAGTACTTC.

The DNA for the CDR3 is TGCACCAGCAGCCAAGGTCAGCCCCAGCATTTT. Its translation: CTSSQGQPQHF. This chain links TRBV1 with TRBJ1-5. TRBV1 is classified as a pseudogene. The CDR3 extends over 11 amino acids.

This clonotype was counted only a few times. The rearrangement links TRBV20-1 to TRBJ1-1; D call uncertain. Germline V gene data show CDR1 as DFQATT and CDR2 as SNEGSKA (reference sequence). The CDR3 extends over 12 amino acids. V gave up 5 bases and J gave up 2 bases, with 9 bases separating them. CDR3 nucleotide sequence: TGCAGTGCTTTTGACACAAACACTGAAGCTTTCTTT. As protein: CSAFDTNTEAFF.

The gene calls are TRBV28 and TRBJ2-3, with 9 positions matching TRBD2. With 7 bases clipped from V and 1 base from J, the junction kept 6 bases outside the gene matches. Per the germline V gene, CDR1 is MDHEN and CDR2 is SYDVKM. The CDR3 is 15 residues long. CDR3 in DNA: TGTGCCAGCAAGGGTGGCGGGGGGGGCACAGATACGCAGTATTTT. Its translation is CASKGGGGGTDTQYF. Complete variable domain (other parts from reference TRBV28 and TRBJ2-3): DVKVTQSSRYLVKRTGEKVFLECVQDMDHENMFWYRQDPGLGLRLIYFSYDVKMKEKGDIPEGYSVSREKKERFSLILESASTNQTSMYLCASKGGGGGTDTQYFGPGTRLTVL.

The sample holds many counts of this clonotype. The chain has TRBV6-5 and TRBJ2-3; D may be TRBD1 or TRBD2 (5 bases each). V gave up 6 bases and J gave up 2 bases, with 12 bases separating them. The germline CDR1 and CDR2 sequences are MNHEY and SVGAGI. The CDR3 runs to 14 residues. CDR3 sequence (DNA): TGTGCCAGCAGCCAAGGGACCGCCACAGATACGCAGTATTTT. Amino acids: CASSQGTATDTQYF.

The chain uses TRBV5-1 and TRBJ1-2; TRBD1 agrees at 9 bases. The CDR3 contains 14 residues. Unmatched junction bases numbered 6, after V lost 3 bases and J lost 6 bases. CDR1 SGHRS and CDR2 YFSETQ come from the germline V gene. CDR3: CASSSGTGSDGYTF. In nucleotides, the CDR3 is TGCGCCAGCAGCTCCGGGACAGGGTCGGATGGCTACACCTTC.

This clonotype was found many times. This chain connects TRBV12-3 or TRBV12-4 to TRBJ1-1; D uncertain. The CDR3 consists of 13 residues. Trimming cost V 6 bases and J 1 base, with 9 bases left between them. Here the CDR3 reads CASSVRGNTEAFF. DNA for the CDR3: TGTGCCAGCAGCGTACGAGGGAACACTGAAGCTTTCTTT.

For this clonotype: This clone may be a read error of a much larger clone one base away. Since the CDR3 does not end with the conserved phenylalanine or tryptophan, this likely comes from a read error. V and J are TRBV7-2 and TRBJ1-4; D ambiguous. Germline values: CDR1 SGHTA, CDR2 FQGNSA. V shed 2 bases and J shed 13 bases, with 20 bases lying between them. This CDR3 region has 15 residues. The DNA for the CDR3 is TGTGCCAGCAGCTTATCTCGACACCAAGGAGTTGCACTGTTTGTT. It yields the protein CASSLSRHQGVALFV.

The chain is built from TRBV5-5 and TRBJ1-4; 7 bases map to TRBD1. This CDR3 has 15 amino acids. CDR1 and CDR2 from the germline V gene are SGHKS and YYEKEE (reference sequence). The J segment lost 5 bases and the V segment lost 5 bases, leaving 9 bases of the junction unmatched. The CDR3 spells CASRWGTAANEKLFF. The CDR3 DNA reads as TGTGCCAGCAGGTGGGGGACAGCAGCAAATGAAAAACTGTTTTTT.

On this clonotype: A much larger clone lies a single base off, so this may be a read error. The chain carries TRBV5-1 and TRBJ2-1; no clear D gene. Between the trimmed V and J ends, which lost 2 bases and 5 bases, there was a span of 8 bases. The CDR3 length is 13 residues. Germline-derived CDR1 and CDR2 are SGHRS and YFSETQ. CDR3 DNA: TGCGCCAGCAGCTTAATCGCCCACAATGAGCAGTTCTTC. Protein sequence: CASSLIAHNEQFF.

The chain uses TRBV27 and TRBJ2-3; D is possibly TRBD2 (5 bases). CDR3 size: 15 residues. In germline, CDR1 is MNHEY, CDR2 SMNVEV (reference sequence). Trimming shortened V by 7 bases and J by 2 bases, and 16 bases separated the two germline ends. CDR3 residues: CASKGEGRFTDTQYF. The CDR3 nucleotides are TGTGCCAGCAAGGGAGAGGGAAGATTCACAGATACGCAGTATTTT.